Listed here is a single T cell receptor beta chain. Its antigen is unknown. Base quality data are lacking; no much larger clone is found one base away. The data stem from a study of T cells in Graves' hyperthyroidism and ophthalmopathy (dated by TCRdb to 2018 to 2020). About the study as a whole: Peripheral blood samples were taken at initial diagnosis, before any treatment was given. Thyroid tissue and blood T-cell repertoires from more than 5 Graves' hyperthyroidism patients were also compared in the study. The approximately 100 discovery patients were randomly divided into training and test sets at a 7:3 ratio. TCR V-J signatures able to tell the groups apart were searched for in a discovery cohort of approximately 95 patients, of whom 43 had Graves' ophthalmopathy and about 60 had stable Graves' hyperthyroidism. Prospective prediction of ophthalmopathy was tested in an independent validation cohort consisting of 18 hyperthyroidism patients and over 15 patients who later progressed to ophthalmopathy. After sampling, hyperthyroidism patients received methimazole starting at 30 mg daily, and ophthalmopathy patients received high-dose intravenous methylprednisolone. The paper reports TCR Vbeta CDR3 sequencing of more than 120 peripheral blood samples: around 41 ophthalmopathy, about 75 hyperthyroidism and approximately 17 progressor patients.

In the ophthalmopathy patients, disease was moderately to severely active, with a Clinical Activity Score of 3 or more, a NOSPECS grade of 4 or more, and a duration of less than 3 months. Any patient with an uncontrolled infection, another autoimmune disease, pregnancy or lactation was excluded. Diagnoses were based on clinical symptoms, serum thyroxine and TRAb, thyroid ultrasound and orbital computed tomography. PBMCs were separated from 10 ml of fresh peripheral blood using Ficoll-Paque density gradient centrifugation. Trizol reagent was used to extract total RNA, and RNA quality was then checked on an Agilent 2100 Bioanalyzer. The TCR beta CDR3 regions were amplified from the RNA transcripts. The first round of RT-PCR for the TCR CDR3 was performed with the HTBI primer set and the Qiagen OneStep RT-PCR kit. Libraries were constructed in a second round of multiplex PCR, after which size selection and purification were carried out. The libraries were sequenced on an Illumina HiSeq2000 using paired-end 100 bp reads. The paper's data handling went like this. SOAPnuke was used to process the raw data, removing reads that contained adapters or uncalled bases, had a mean Phred below 15, or lacked an exact match to the constant primer or identifier. High-quality paired reads were merged using COPE v1.2.5, and each unique nucleotide sequence was defined as a clonotype. MiTCR v1.1 was used to align the clonotypes against IMGT TRBV, TRBD and TRBJ reference segments. Analysis was restricted to V-J combinations with a frequency above 0.0001, which covered about 99% of repertoires. The TCS score was defined as the ratio of F50 (clonal expansion) to E x V (chaos), calculated using BLOSUM62-based TCRdist between CDR3 peptides within each V-J. Welch's t-statistics and random forest reduced several hundred V-J features to about 12, which were used in a naive Bayes classifier (R e1071). The raw public data were reprocessed by TCRdb itself: fastp quality trimming at Q25, MiXCR clonotype calling, in-frame beta chains only. Identical CDR3 protein sequences are pooled into one entry, listed with their most common genes and DNA. The V and J calls come from TCRdb's annotation, not from the publication. In this sample the table shows over 350,000 distinct CDR3 sequences, roughly 14% of which occur a single time. Less than 15% of the sample is in the top ten clones.

Findings and caveats that apply to the study as a whole: In validation, the model predicted progression to ophthalmopathy a median of about 6.5 months before onset, with about 67% sensitivity and roughly 77% specificity. A model built on a 13 V-J signature distinguished ophthalmopathy from stable hyperthyroidism, reaching about 88% sensitivity and about 81% specificity in cross-validation and 80%/75% in testing. Blood samples also contained most of the expanded thyroid clonotypes (frequency above 0.001), which suggests that blood repertoires may reflect thyroid immune responses. Sample size was not statistically predetermined, and investigators were not blinded to group allocation.

The receptor comes from a man aged 18 to 35 with Graves' ophthalmopathy. The sample taken for sequencing was blood.

The sequence in DNA is TGTGCCAGCAGTCGACTAGCGGGAGGGCCCAGTGAGCAGTTCTTC. It is translated as CASSRLAGGPSEQFF. This receptor chain uses TRBV2 and TRBJ2-1; 14 central bases correspond to TRBD2. CDR1 is given as SNHLY and CDR2 as FYNNEI, both from the germline V gene. V loses 5 bases at its end and J loses 9 bases; junction bases beyond the gene matches: 6. Spanning cysteine to phenylalanine, the CDR3 consists of 15 amino acids. The entry retains the CDR3 DNA only, 45 bases that are in frame from base 1.